This is a list of T cell receptor beta chains from one sample in a study of blood T cell repertoires in COVID-19. The repertoire was sequenced with immunoSEQ multiplex PCR; TCRdb's copy has only in-frame clones and lacks some. The table has 240,000 or so clones, around 88% seen once. Sequencing used peripheral blood. The receptor set was obtained from a woman aged 25 to 39 who had recovered from COVID-19. The CDR3 runs from the conserved cysteine through the conserved F or W. A D gene is named only where the DNA matches it firmly. A row's size may be missing; if present it is once, few, many or a size class.

d_call: TRBD1; j_call: TRBJ1-2; clone_size: .; v_call: TRBV4-1; cdr3_nt: TGCGCCAGCAGCCGGACAGGGCTGGGCTACACCTTC; cdr3_aa: CASSRTGLGYTF
d_call: .; j_call: TRBJ2-7; clone_size: .; v_call: TRBV6-6; cdr3_nt: TGTGCCAGCAGTCCTCAGTCCTACGAGCAGTACTTC; cdr3_aa: CASSPQSYEQYF
d_call: .; j_call: TRBJ2-7; clone_size: .; v_call: TRBV6-2/TRBV6-3; cdr3_nt: TGTGCCAGCAGTTTACAGGGCCACTCCTACGAGCAGTACTTC; cdr3_aa: CASSLQGHSYEQYF
d_call: TRBD1; j_call: TRBJ1-4; clone_size: .; v_call: TRBV7-6; cdr3_nt: TGTGCCAGCAGCGGACAGGACAATGAAAAACTGTTTTTT; cdr3_aa: CASSGQDNEKLFF
d_call: .; j_call: TRBJ2-5; clone_size: .; v_call: TRBV5-4; cdr3_nt: TGTGCCAGCAGCTTTGACCCTGGACAGGCGGGGAACCAAGAGACCCAGTACTTC; cdr3_aa: CASSFDPGQAGNQETQYF
d_call: .; j_call: TRBJ2-7; clone_size: .; v_call: TRBV6-1; cdr3_nt: TGTGCCAGCAGTGAGTATAGGACTGCCCCGGACGAGCAGTACTTC; cdr3_aa: CASSEYRTAPDEQYF
d_call: .; j_call: TRBJ2-1; clone_size: .; v_call: TRBV30; cdr3_nt: TGTGCCTGGGGAGGAGGGAATGAGCAGTTCTTC; cdr3_aa: CAWGGGNEQFF
d_call: .; j_call: TRBJ1-1; clone_size: .; v_call: TRBV25-1; cdr3_nt: TGTGCCAGCAGTGACCTAAGGGAGACTGAAGCTTTCTTT; cdr3_aa: CASSDLRETEAFF
d_call: TRBD1; j_call: TRBJ2-7; clone_size: .; v_call: TRBV10-3; cdr3_nt: TGTGCCATCAGTGAGACAGGGGGGCAGTTAGAGCAGTACTTC; cdr3_aa: CAISETGGQLEQYF
d_call: TRBD1; j_call: TRBJ1-6; clone_size: .; v_call: TRBV3-1/TRBV3-2; cdr3_nt: TGTGCCAGCGGGACAGGGAATAGGTTTAATTCACCCCTCCACTTT; cdr3_aa: CASGTGNRFNSPLHF
d_call: .; j_call: TRBJ2-5; clone_size: few; v_call: TRBV18; cdr3_nt: TGTGCCAGCTCACCACCCCAGTCCCGGGTAGAGACCCAGTACTTC; cdr3_aa: CASSPPQSRVETQYF
d_call: TRBD2; j_call: TRBJ2-5; clone_size: .; v_call: TRBV6-2/TRBV6-3; cdr3_nt: TGTGCCAGCAGTATAGCTAGCGGGGGGGCCTTGGAGACCCAGTACTTC; cdr3_aa: CASSIASGGALETQYF
d_call: .; j_call: TRBJ2-1; clone_size: .; v_call: TRBV4-3; cdr3_nt: TGCGCCAGCAGCCAAGCCTCCCCGGGACACCTCTCCTACAATGAGCAGTTCTTC; cdr3_aa: CASSQASPGHLSYNEQFF
d_call: .; j_call: TRBJ1-1; clone_size: .; v_call: TRBV19; cdr3_nt: TGTGCCAGTAGTATAGGACAGAACACTGAAGCTTTCTTT; cdr3_aa: CASSIGQNTEAFF
d_call: TRBD2; j_call: TRBJ2-7; clone_size: .; v_call: TRBV5-6; cdr3_nt: TGTGCCAGCAGCTTTACTAGCGGGGGAGTCTCCTACGAGCAGTACTTC; cdr3_aa: CASSFTSGGVSYEQYF
d_call: TRBD1; j_call: TRBJ2-2; clone_size: .; v_call: TRBV27; cdr3_nt: TGTGCCAGCAGTTTACCGGGACAGGGCATCACTCGGGAGCTGTTTTTT; cdr3_aa: CASSLPGQGITRELFF
d_call: TRBD2; j_call: TRBJ2-1; clone_size: .; v_call: TRBV13; cdr3_nt: TGTGCCAGCAGCTTAGGCGGGATAGCGGGGGTCTACAATGAGCAGTTCTTC; cdr3_aa: CASSLGGIAGVYNEQFF